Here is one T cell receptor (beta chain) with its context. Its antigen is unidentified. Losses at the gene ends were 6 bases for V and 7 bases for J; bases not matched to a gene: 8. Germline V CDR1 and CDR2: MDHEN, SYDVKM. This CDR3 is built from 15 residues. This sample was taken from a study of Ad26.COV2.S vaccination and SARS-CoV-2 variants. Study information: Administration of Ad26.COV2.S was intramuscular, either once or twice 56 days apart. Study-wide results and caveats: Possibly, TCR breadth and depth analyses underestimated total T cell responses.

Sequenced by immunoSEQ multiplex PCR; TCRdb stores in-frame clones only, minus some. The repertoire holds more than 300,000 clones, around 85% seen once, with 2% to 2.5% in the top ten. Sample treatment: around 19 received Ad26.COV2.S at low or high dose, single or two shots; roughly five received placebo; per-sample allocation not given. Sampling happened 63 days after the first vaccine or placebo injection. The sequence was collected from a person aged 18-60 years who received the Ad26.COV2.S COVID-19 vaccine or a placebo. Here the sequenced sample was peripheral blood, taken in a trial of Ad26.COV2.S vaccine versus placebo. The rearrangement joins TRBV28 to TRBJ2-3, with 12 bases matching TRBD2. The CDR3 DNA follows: TGTGCCAGCAGATCCCTAGCGGGGGGGCCGAATACGCAGTATTTT. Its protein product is CASRSLAGGPNTQYF.